One sample yielded the 21 T cell receptor beta chains listed below, sequenced in a study of T cells after yellow fever vaccination. MiXCR, run by TCRdb on the 5' RACE reads, gives a single entry per CDR3 protein. The sample has 250,000 to 400,000 distinct CDR3 sequences; 4.1% are singletons. The sample consisted of PBMCs, taken 5 days after the yellow fever booster vaccination. These receptors came from a man younger than 35 who received the YFV17D yellow fever vaccine.

This clonotype was seen repeatedly, ten times or more. The chain carries TRBV5-5 and TRBJ2-5; the D is unclear. CDR1 is SGHKS and CDR2 is YYEKEE in the germline V gene (reference sequence). The CDR3 is 14 residues long. V lost 0 bases to trimming and J lost 6 bases, with 12 bases between them. The CDR3 spells CASSLVPVGQTQYF. The CDR3 bases are TGTGCCAGCAGCTTGGTCCCCGTCGGACAGACCCAGTACTTC.

The rearrangement links TRBV6-2 or TRBV6-3 to TRBJ1-5; D remains ambiguous. Trimming shortened V by 3 bases and J by 5 bases, and 8 bases separated the two germline ends. The germline gives CDR1 MNHEY, CDR2 SVGEGT. The CDR3 extends over 13 amino acids. CDR3 coding DNA: TGTGCCAGCAGTTATTCCGTGGATCAGCCCCAGCATTTT. This translates into CASSYSVDQPQHF.

Ten or more counts support this clonotype. The chain has TRBV7-2 and TRBJ2-3, with D possibly matching TRBD2 (7 bases). V lost 4 bases to trimming and J lost 1 base, with 12 bases between them. The CDR3 length is 15 residues. Looked up from germline, CDR1 is SGHTA and CDR2 is FQGNSA. The chain's CDR3 is CASSWGGAGTDTQYF. In nucleotides, the CDR3 is TGTGCCAGCAGCTGGGGGGGGGCTGGCACAGATACGCAGTATTTT.

This clonotype occurred many times. CDR3 loop: CASSHKLPTGSYEQYV. The CDR3 bases are TGTGCCAGCAGCCATAAACTCCCGACAGGGTCCTACGAGCAGTACGTC. The rearrangement uses TRBV7-9 and TRBJ2-7; 7 bases align to TRBD1. CDR3 length: 16 residues. The trim removed 5 bases at V and 1 base at J, leaving 11 bases unmatched. Germline loops: CDR1 SEHNR, CDR2 FQNEAQ (reference sequence).

This clonotype was found many times. The chain uses TRBV11-1 and TRBJ2-1, with a tentative D call TRBD1 (5 bases). This CDR3 is 12 amino acids long. Between the trimmed V and J ends, which lost 3 bases and 5 bases, there was a span of 5 bases. The germline CDR1 and CDR2 sequences are SGHAT and FQDESV (reference sequence). The CDR3 DNA follows: TGTGCCAGCAGCTTCAGGGACAATGAGCAGTTCTTC. Amino acid sequence: CASSFRDNEQFF.

There are many counts of this clonotype. The chain links TRBV12-3 or TRBV12-4 to TRBJ2-2, with D tentatively TRBD2 (5 bases). Trimming left V 3 bases short and J 10 bases short, with 12 bases between. The CDR3 loop spans 13 amino acids. CDR3 in DNA: TGTGCCAGCAGTTTTCAGGTGGAGGTGGAGCTGTTTTTT. It is translated as CASSFQVEVELFF.

This clonotype was observed a handful of times. The CDR3 DNA reads as TGTGCCAGCAGCTTAGGGGTGATAGCAATGGATACGCAGTATTTT. Translating it yields CASSLGVIAMDTQYF. The chain couples TRBV7-2 to TRBJ2-3; D unclear. The CDR3 is 15 amino acids. The V end lost 1 base, the J end lost 6 bases, and 14 bases lay between the germline ends. Looked up from germline, CDR1 is SGHTA and CDR2 is FQGNSA.

This clonotype was observed at least ten times. The CDR3 reads CASSPEAGAYTGELFF. CDR3 sequence (DNA): TGTGCCAGCAGCCCAGAGGCGGGGGCCTACACCGGGGAGCTGTTTTTT. The rearrangement links TRBV7-2 to TRBJ2-2; maybe TRBD2 (7 bases). This CDR3 comprises 16 residues. In germline, CDR1 is SGHTA, CDR2 FQGNSA. V was trimmed by 5 bases and J by 3 bases, leaving 16 bases between them.

CDR3 region: CASSEGGDATNEKLFF. In DNA form, the CDR3 reads TGTGCCAGCAGCGAGGGGGGCGATGCAACTAATGAAAAACTGTTTTTT. This chain uses TRBV5-4 with TRBJ1-4; possibly TRBD1 for D (6 bases). The CDR3 is 16 residues long. V lost 4 bases and J 0 bases, leaving 13 bases between the germline ends. Germline assignment: CDR1 SGHNT and CDR2 YYREEE (reference sequence).

This clonotype was recorded a few times. V gene TRBV19 combines with J gene TRBJ1-4, with a possible D match to TRBD1 (5 bases). Between the trimmed V and J ends, which lost 3 bases and 8 bases, there was a span of 19 bases. CDR1 and CDR2 (germline): LNHDA, SQIVND (reference sequence). The CDR3 is 16 residues long. The CDR3 DNA is TGTGCCAGTAGTATCGTCGGCGGGACTTATGGGGAAAAACTGTTTTTT. Amino acids: CASSIVGGTYGEKLFF. The variable domain in full, completed from reference TRBV19 and TRBJ1-4, reads DGGITQSPKYLFRKEGQNVTLSCEQNLNHDAMYWYRQDPGQGLRLIYYSQIVNDFQKGDIAEGYSVSREKKESFPLTVTSAQKNPTAFYLCASSIVGGTYGEKLFFGSGTQLSVL.

This clonotype was counted only a few times. This chain joins TRBV25-1 and TRBJ2-3; D possibly corresponds to TRBD1 (6 bases). The V and J ends lost 5 bases and 0 bases respectively, with 15 bases between them. CDR1 and CDR2 from the germline V gene are MGHDK and SYGVNS. The CDR3 extends over 16 amino acids. CDR3 sequence: CASSRTTDRSTDTQYF. CDR3 bases: TGTGCCAGCAGTCGAACCACTGACAGGAGCACAGATACGCAGTATTTT.

J is TRBJ1-2 and V is TRBV7-8, with unresolved D. Germline assignment: CDR1 SGHVS and CDR2 FQNEAQ. CDR3 length equals 13 residues. The V end lost 5 bases, the J end lost 3 bases, and 10 bases lay between the germline ends. In DNA form, the CDR3 reads TGTGCCAGCAGCCAAATGGTGGACTATGGCTACACCTTC. This encodes CASSQMVDYGYTF.

The sample holds a few counts of this clonotype. The chain joins TRBV5-4 to TRBJ1-1, with D possibly TRBD1 on 5 matching bases. The CDR3 loop spans 14 amino acids. From germline, CDR1 is SGHNT and CDR2 YYREEE (reference sequence). Trimming pared 1 base from V and 5 bases from J, leaving 12 bases between. CDR3: CASSLSGPTTEAFF. CDR3 DNA: TGTGCCAGCAGCTTGTCGGGACCGACGACTGAAGCTTTCTTT. The complete variable domain, with remaining parts taken from reference TRBV5-4 and TRBJ1-1, reads ETGVTQSPTHLIKTRGQQVTLRCSSQSGHNTVSWYQQALGQGPQFIFQYYREEENGRGNFPPRFSGLQFPNYSSELNVNALELDDSALYLCASSLSGPTTEAFFGQGTRLTVV.

The chain recombines TRBV28 with TRBJ1-2, with no clear D. Germline CDR1 reads MDHEN; CDR2 reads SYDVKM. There are 14 residues in the CDR3. Trimming left V 4 bases short and J 10 bases short, with 19 bases between. CDR3 region: CASSYLPGQRVYTF. The CDR3 bases are TGTGCCAGCAGTTACCTCCCGGGTCAACGCGTCTACACCTTC.

The chain links TRBV7-2 to TRBJ1-1; the D gene is possibly TRBD1 (5 bases). The V end lost 4 bases, the J end lost 4 bases, and 10 bases lay between the germline ends. Germline V lookup: CDR1 SGHTA, CDR2 FQGNSA. This CDR3 region has 13 residues. CDR3 region: CASSSGRVTEAFF. DNA for the CDR3: TGTGCCAGCAGCTCCGGCAGGGTCACTGAAGCTTTCTTT.

V usage is TRBV7-9 and J usage is TRBJ1-3; maybe TRBD1 (6 bases). The V gene lost 3 bases and the J gene lost 2 bases, with 8 bases spanning the gap. CDR3 length: 14 residues. The germline CDR1 and CDR2 sequences are SEHNR and FQNEAQ (reference sequence). The CDR3 DNA reads as TGTGCCAGCAGCTTCAAGGGGGCTGGAAACACCATATATTTT. Translated, it gives CASSFKGAGNTIYF.

The table lists this clonotype with a few counts. V usage is TRBV7-2 and J usage is TRBJ2-3; no clear D gene. Trimming shortened V by 1 base and J by 6 bases, and 11 bases separated the two germline ends. Germline assignment: CDR1 SGHTA and CDR2 FQGNSA. The CDR3 loop spans 14 amino acids. The CDR3 is CASSLVSVIDTQYF. The CDR3, as DNA: TGTGCCAGCAGCTTAGTATCCGTGATTGATACGCAGTATTTT. Drawing the rest from reference TRBV7-2 and TRBJ2-3, the complete variable domain is GAGVSQSPSNKVTEKGKDVELRCDPISGHTALYWYRQSLGQGLEFLIYFQGNSAPDKSGLPSDRFSAERTGGSVSTLTIQRTQQEDSAVYLCASSLVSVIDTQYFGPGTRLTVL.

The chain uses TRBV5-6 and TRBJ2-1; D is unclear. This CDR3 comprises 11 residues. V lost 4 bases to trimming and J lost 10 bases, with 9 bases between them. Germline V gene lookup returns CDR1 SGHDT and CDR2 YYEEEE. CDR3 loop: CASSTVSEQFF. The DNA of the CDR3 is TGTGCCAGCAGCACGGTTAGCGAGCAGTTCTTC.

V and J are TRBV27 and TRBJ1-6; tentatively, D is TRBD1 (6 bases). CDR3 length: 15 amino acids. V was shortened by 1 base and J by 8 bases, with 12 bases between the two germline ends. In germline, CDR1 is MNHEY, CDR2 SMNVEV (reference sequence). The CDR3 reads CASSLLPGAHSPLHF. CDR3 DNA: TGTGCCAGCAGTTTATTACCAGGGGCCCATTCACCCCTCCACTTT.

This clonotype was observed many times. The chain links TRBV15 to TRBJ2-7; D gene ambiguous. Trimming took 3 bases from V and 3 from J, leaving 6 bases between them. CDR1 is LNHNV and CDR2 is YYDKDF in the germline V gene (reference sequence). The CDR3 has 12 amino acids. DNA of the CDR3: TGTGCCACCAGCAGCCTAGGCTACGAGCAGTACTTC. This sequence encodes CATSSLGYEQYF.

The chain is built from TRBV5-1 and TRBJ2-4, with D perhaps TRBD1 (6 bases). This CDR3 comprises 16 residues. CDR1 and CDR2 from the germline V gene are SGHRS and YFSETQ. Trimming removed 6 bases from V and 1 base from J, with 17 bases in between. The CDR3 DNA reads as TGCGCCAGCAAAGTCGACCACGGACAGGCCAAAAACATTCAGTACTTC. It is translated as CASKVDHGQAKNIQYF. The complete variable domain, with remaining parts taken from reference TRBV5-1 and TRBJ2-4, reads KAGVTQTPRYLIKTRGQQVTLSCSPISGHRSVSWYQQTPGQGLQFLFEYFSETQRNKGNFPGRFSGRQFSNSRSEMNVSTLELGDSALYLCASKVDHGQAKNIQYFGAGTRLSVL.